The 15 T cell receptor beta chains below were found in one sample sequenced in a study of T cells after yellow fever vaccination. TCRdb independently ran MiXCR on the 5' RACE reads; one entry per CDR3 protein. The data show over 25,000 distinct CDR3 sequences, 4.5% to 5.5% seen once. The material was PBMCs, either bulk or a sorted T-cell subset (CD4+, CD8+, memory, or dextramer-sorted; not recorded which), obtained 15 days after the yellow fever booster vaccination. The receptor source for this set is a man younger than 45 who received the YFV17D yellow fever vaccine.

This clonotype has a count of ten or more. The chain is built from TRBV5-1 and TRBJ1-1, with D uncertain. The germline V and J ends were trimmed by 1 base and 0 bases, with 7 bases remaining between them. Germline-derived CDR1 and CDR2 are SGHRS and YFSETQ. The CDR3 is made up of 14 amino acids. The CDR3 region has the DNA TGCGCCAGCAGCTTGAGTTCCCTGAACACTGAAGCTTTCTTT. Its translation is CASSLSSLNTEAFF.

This clonotype is classed as medium-sized. The rearrangement joins TRBV5-1 to TRBJ2-1; 7 bases line up with TRBD1. Losses at the gene ends were 8 bases for V and 0 bases for J; bases not matched to a gene: 5. The CDR3 spans 14 residues. The germline V gene has CDR1 SGHRS and CDR2 YFSETQ. CDR3 protein: CASIRDSSYNEQFF. CDR3 sequence (DNA): TGCGCCAGTATCCGGGACAGCTCCTACAATGAGCAGTTCTTC.

This clonotype has ten or more counts. The chain employs TRBV11-2 and TRBJ2-3; TRBD1 agrees at 9 bases. Germline CDR1 SGHAT, CDR2 FQNNGV. Trimming took 6 bases from V and 3 from J; bases not matched to a gene: 13. There are 17 residues in the CDR3. The CDR3 protein is CASRPTGGDRETDTQYF. CDR3 in DNA: TGTGCCAGCAGACCTACTGGTGGGGACAGGGAAACAGATACGCAGTATTTT.

The rearrangement joins TRBV9 to TRBJ2-1, with 8 bases identical to TRBD2. J was trimmed by 7 bases and V by 4 bases; bases with no gene match: 7. This CDR3 contains 14 residues. The germline V gene has CDR1 SGDLS and CDR2 YYNGEE. The CDR3 sequence is CASSPGLGQNEQFF. In nucleotides, the CDR3 is TGTGCCAGCAGCCCGGGACTAGGACAGAATGAGCAGTTCTTC. Full variable domain (rest looked up from reference TRBV9 and TRBJ2-1): DSGVTQTPKHLITATGQRVTLRCSPRSGDLSVYWYQQSLDQGLQFLIQYYNGEERAKGNILERFSAQQFPDLHSELNLSSLELGDSALYFCASSPGLGQNEQFFGPGTRLTVL.

The genes are TRBV2 and TRBJ2-1, with a possible D match to TRBD2 (5 bases). This CDR3 is 18 amino acids long. V was shortened by 11 bases and J by 8 bases, with 34 bases between the two germline ends. Germline values: CDR1 SNHLY, CDR2 FYNNEI. The CDR3 DNA reads as TGTGCCTTCAGTCCTCCTCAGGCTAGTTCGCACCCGGACTATGAGCAGTTCTTC. Its protein is CAFSPPQASSHPDYEQFF.

By frequency in the sample, this clonotype is medium-sized. The chain employs TRBV12-3 or TRBV12-4 and TRBJ2-5; TRBD2 aligns across 7 bases. The CDR3 length is 14 residues. V shed 4 bases and J 4 bases; nucleotides not matched to a gene: 6. The CDR3 region has the DNA TGTGCCAGCAGTTCATCGTCTAGCGGAGAGACCCAGTACTTC. This translates into CASSSSSSGETQYF.

This clonotype was observed at least ten times. The chain uses TRBV24-1 and TRBJ2-2, with 7 nucleotides matching TRBD1. The CDR3 runs 14 residues. The J segment lost 5 bases and the V segment lost 10 bases, leaving 9 bases of the junction unmatched. Germline loops: CDR1 KGHDR, CDR2 SFDVKD. The CDR3 nucleotides read TGTGCCACAGGAGCGTCAGGGGGAACCGGGGAGCTGTTTTTT. It codes for CATGASGGTGELFF.

This clonotype was counted ten times or more. The chain employs TRBV7-2 and TRBJ2-7; the match to TRBD2 covers 8 bases. Germline values: CDR1 SGHTA, CDR2 FQGNSA. The J segment lost 6 bases and the V segment lost 5 bases, leaving 9 bases of the junction unmatched. CDR3 length: 14 amino acids. The CDR3 DNA is TGTGCCAGCAGCCCGACTAGCGTCTCCGGCGAGCAGTACTTC. Protein product: CASSPTSVSGEQYF.

This clonotype was recorded many times. J is TRBJ1-5 and V is TRBV19, with 11 bases fitting TRBD1. CDR3 length equals 19 residues. The V gene end was trimmed by 6 bases and the J gene end by 1 base; junction bases not matched to a gene: 14. The germline V gene has CDR1 LNHDA and CDR2 SQIVND (reference sequence). CDR3 in amino acids: CASSTDRGQFWRSNQPQHF. For the CDR3, the DNA is TGTGCCAGTAGCACGGACAGGGGGCAGTTTTGGAGGAGCAATCAGCCCCAGCATTTT.

This clonotype rates as medium-sized. The chain recombines TRBV5-6 with TRBJ2-2; 9 positions agree with TRBD1. The CDR3 has 15 amino acids. V lost 2 bases to trimming and J lost 4 bases; unmatched junction nucleotides: 3. Per the germline V gene, CDR1 is SGHDT and CDR2 is YYEEEE. The DNA for the CDR3 is TGTGCCAGCAGCTTCCGGGACAGGGCCACCGGGGAGCTGTTTTTT. This sequence encodes CASSFRDRATGELFF.

This clonotype was detected many times. V gene TRBV20-1 combines with J gene TRBJ2-5, with 10 positions matching TRBD1. V lost 6 bases to trimming and J lost 0 bases; unmatched junction nucleotides: 13. The CDR3 runs 17 residues. Germline V lookup: CDR1 DFQATT, CDR2 SNEGSKA (reference sequence). The CDR3 sequence is CSAINARTGGHQETQYF. CDR3 in DNA: TGCAGTGCCATAAATGCTAGGACAGGGGGTCACCAAGAGACCCAGTACTTC.

Judged by abundance, this clonotype is medium-sized. CDR3 region: CSVESGTDTQYF. CDR3 DNA sequence: TGCAGCGTTGAATCTGGCACAGATACGCAGTATTTT. This sequence joins TRBV29-1 and TRBJ2-3, with no clear D. The CDR3 runs 12 residues. CDR1 and CDR2 (germline): SQVTM, ANQGSEA. Deletions cut 2 bases from V and 1 base from J, with 4 bases between.

This clonotype was counted at least ten times. The CDR3 DNA reads as TGTGCCAGCAGCTCGGGGACAGGCTCCTACGAGCAGTACTTC. Protein sequence: CASSSGTGSYEQYF. The chain couples TRBV7-9 to TRBJ2-7; 8 nucleotides agree with TRBD1. Germline V gene lookup returns CDR1 SEHNR and CDR2 FQNEAQ (reference sequence). The junction had 2 bases not matched to a gene; V was cut back by 4 bases and J by 0 bases. The CDR3 spans 14 residues.

This clonotype has a count of ten or more. CDR3 in DNA: TGTGCCATCGCCCATACGGGAGGGCCCTACGAGCAGTACTTC. Amino acids: CAIAHTGGPYEQYF. The rearrangement uses TRBV10-3 and TRBJ2-7; 8 bases align to TRBD2. The trim removed 8 bases at V and 2 bases at J, leaving 8 bases unmatched. This CDR3 spans 14 amino acids. Germline lookup yields CDR1 ENHRY and CDR2 SYGVKD.

The sample holds many counts of this clonotype. V is TRBV4-2 and J is TRBJ2-2; D not resolved. The CDR3 length is 22 residues. Looked up from germline, CDR1 is LGHNA and CDR2 is YNFKEQ. The V end lost 3 bases, the J end lost 0 bases, and 29 bases lay between the germline ends. CDR3 DNA sequence: TGTGCCAGCAGCCAGTGGATTCCACAGACGCTCCTTGAGTTGCCGAACACCGGGGAGCTGTTTTTT. This sequence encodes CASSQWIPQTLLELPNTGELFF.